This T cell receptor (beta chain) comes out of a study of blood T cell repertoires in COVID-19. Study-wide background: The cDNA or gDNA used as material had been derived from T cells, B-cell-depleted T cells, or PBMCs.

Only in-frame clones appear in the TCRdb table, and some are missing; sequencing was by immunoSEQ multiplex PCR. Altogether 300,000 to 450,000 clones are present, approximately 89% being singletons, with the ten largest covering about 3.9%. Seattle enrolled patients during active infection and tracked them longitudinally. CDR1 is SGHTA, CDR2 FQGTGA, per germline. Trimming removed 2 bases from V and 3 bases from J, with 16 bases in between. The CDR3 extends over 16 amino acids. The specimen was peripheral blood. V is TRBV7-3 and J is TRBJ2-5, with TRBD1 as a possible D gene (6 bases). The TCR originated in a woman aged 55 to 70 with COVID-19, enrolled during active disease. CDR3 in DNA: TGTGCCAGCAGCTTATCTCCGGCAGGGGTGAAAGAGACCCAGTACTTC. Protein product: CASSLSPAGVKETQYF.